The sequence of this T cell receptor beta chain was determined in a study of blood T cell repertoires in COVID-19. Study overall: Samples representing acute and convalescent COVID-19 were sourced from the United States, Italy and Spain. PBMCs, B-cell-depleted T cells, or T cells provided the cDNA or gDNA that made up the material.

The authors' processing: For nucleated cells, counts were estimated from reference gene primer amplification. Repertoires were generated with immunoSEQ multiplex PCR, while TCRdb's copy carries only in-frame clones and drops some. That table supplies the V and J calls and clone size; D and trimming were determined from the DNA. The sample includes approximately 45,000 clones, about nine tenths of them seen just once. J gave up 11 bases and V 2 bases, and 9 bases lay outside the gene matches. The CDR3 runs to 15 residues. Germline CDR1 SGHAT, CDR2 FQNNGV. The clonotype comes from a human donor in a cohort sampled during active COVID-19. The chain links TRBV11-2 to TRBJ2-2; 9 bases are a match to TRBD2. The specimen was peripheral blood. The CDR3 DNA is TGTGCCAGCAGCTTATCGGCAGCGGGAGGTTATGAGCTGTTTTTT. Translation: CASSLSAAGGYELFF.